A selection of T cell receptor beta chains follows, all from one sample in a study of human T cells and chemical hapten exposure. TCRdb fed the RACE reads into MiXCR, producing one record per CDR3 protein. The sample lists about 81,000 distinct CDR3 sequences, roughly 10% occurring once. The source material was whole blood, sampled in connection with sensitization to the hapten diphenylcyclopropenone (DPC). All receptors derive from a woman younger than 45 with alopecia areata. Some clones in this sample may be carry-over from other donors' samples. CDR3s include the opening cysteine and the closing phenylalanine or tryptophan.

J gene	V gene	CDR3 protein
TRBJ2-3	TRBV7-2	CASSLAFGARTDTQYF
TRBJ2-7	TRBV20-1	CSARDDGHGYEQYF
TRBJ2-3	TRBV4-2	CASSPGAWDTDTQYF
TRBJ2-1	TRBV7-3	CASSLMGQGRNEQFF
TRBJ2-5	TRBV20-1	CSARAGSGSTKTQYF
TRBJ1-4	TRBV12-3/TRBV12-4	CASKIGTAATNEKLFF
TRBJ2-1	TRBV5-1	CASSLALNSYNEQFF
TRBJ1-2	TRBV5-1	CASSLGQGDGYTF
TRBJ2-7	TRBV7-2	CASSLGRFSYEQYF
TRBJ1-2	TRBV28	CASSVGTGGNYGYTF
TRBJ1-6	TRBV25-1	CASSDGASSYNSPLHF
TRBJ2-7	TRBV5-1	CASSYTGDPSEQYF
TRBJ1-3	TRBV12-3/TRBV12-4	CASSFGQGRGPGNTIYF
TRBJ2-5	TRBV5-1	CASSLVGGGKETQYF
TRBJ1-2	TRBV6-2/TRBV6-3	CASSSTGTGAKNYGYTF
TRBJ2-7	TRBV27	CASRPGQVPYEQYF
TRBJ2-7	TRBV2	CASSVQPVDGGEQYF
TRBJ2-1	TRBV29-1	CSLGSASYNEQFF
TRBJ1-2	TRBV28	CATRLGGGYGYTF
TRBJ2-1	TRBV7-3	CASSPEMSSYNEQFF
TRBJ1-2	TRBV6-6	CASSYKGQSAKTMGGYTF
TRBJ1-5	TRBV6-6	CASSYSRRGDQPQHF
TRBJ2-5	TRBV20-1	CSASQMVGFRETQYF
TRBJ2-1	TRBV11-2	CASSSGVLAGYNEQFF
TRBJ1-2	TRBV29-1	CSVEPGDSYTF
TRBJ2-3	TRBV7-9	CASSPWGSDTQYF
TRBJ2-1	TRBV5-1	CASSKPGLAGVNEQFF
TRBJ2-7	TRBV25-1	CASSEAGSSYEQYF
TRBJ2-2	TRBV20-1	CSATKYTGELFF
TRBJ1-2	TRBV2	CASSLGTGAGYGYTF
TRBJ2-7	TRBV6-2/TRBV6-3	CASSRPGTGLYEQYF
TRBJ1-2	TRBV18	CASSEDTGGSGYTF
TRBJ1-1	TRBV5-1	CASSFNLNTEAFF
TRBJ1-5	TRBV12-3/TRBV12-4	CASSLGAGVSNQPQHF
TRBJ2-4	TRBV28	CASTTVVGGAYF
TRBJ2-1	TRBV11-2	CASSSRGAEQFF
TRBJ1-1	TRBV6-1	CASNPTDRGGIFSATEAFF
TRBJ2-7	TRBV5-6	CASSLVGQDYEQYF